The text below deals with one TCR beta chain. The target antigen is unknown. The CDR3 contains 14 residues. Trimming removed 4 bases from V and 2 bases from J, with 9 bases in between. CDR1 is KGHDR, CDR2 SFDVKD, per germline. According to the study, TCR beta libraries were built with iRepertoire HTBI primers and CDR3-region Arm-PCR. TCRdb recomputed calls from the multiplex PCR reads with MiXCR, one row per CDR3 protein. This table has 400,000 to 500,000 distinct CDR3 sequences, under 15% appearing once. The data were obtained in a study of regulatory T cells in long-lasting Graves disease. Findings and limits, study-wide: It was possible that the small sample size reduced accuracy.

Described time point: newly diagnosed GD, antithyroid drugs for less than 3 months. Scientists built the TCR library using RNA that was extracted from PBMCs. Graves' disease diagnosis relied on American Thyroid Association guidelines. This sample also appeared in a second study, on T cells in Graves' hyperthyroidism and ophthalmopathy. That work adds: Exclusions: uncontrolled infection, other autoimmune disease, pregnancy, lactation.

The origin of this receptor is a woman aged 25-40 years with Graves disease. This sample comprised peripheral blood mononuclear cells (PBMCs), obtained at new diagnosis, from a patient treated with antithyroid drugs. V gene TRBV24-1 combines with J gene TRBJ2-3, with a weak D call TRBD2 (5 bases). DNA of the CDR3: TGTGCCACCAGTGAGTCGGGGTTCACAGATACGCAGTATTTT. The encoded protein is CATSESGFTDTQYF.